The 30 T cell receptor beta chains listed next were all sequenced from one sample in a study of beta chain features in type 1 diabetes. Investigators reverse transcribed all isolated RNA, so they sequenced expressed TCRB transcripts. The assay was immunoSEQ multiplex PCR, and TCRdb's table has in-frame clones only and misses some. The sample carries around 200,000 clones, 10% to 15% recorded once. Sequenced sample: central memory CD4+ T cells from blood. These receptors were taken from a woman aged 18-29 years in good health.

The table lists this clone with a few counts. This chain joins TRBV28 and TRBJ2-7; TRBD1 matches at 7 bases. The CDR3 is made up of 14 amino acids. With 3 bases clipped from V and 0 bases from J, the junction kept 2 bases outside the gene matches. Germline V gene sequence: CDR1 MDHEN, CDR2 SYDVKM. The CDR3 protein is CASSLGQYSYEQYF. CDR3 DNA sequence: TGTGCCAGCAGTTTGGGACAGTACTCCTACGAGCAGTACTTC.

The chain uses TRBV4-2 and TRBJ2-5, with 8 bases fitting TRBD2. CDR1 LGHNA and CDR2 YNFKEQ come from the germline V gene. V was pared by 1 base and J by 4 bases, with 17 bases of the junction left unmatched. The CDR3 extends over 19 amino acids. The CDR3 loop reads CASSQVSAGGEGVRETQYF. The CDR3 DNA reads TGTGCCAGCAGCCAAGTATCCGCGGGAGGTGAGGGGGTCCGAGAGACCCAGTACTTC.

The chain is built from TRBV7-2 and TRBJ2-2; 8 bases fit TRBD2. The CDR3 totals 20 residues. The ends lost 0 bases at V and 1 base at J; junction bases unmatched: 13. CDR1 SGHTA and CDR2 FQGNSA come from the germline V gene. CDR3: CASSLALAASGQMNTGELFF. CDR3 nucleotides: TGTGCCAGCAGCTTAGCGCTTGCGGCTAGCGGGCAGATGAACACCGGGGAGCTGTTTTTT.

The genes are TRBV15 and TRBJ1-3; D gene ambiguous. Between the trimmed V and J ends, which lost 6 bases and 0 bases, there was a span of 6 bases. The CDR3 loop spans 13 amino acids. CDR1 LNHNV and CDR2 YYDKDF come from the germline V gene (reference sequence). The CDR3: CATRLISGNTIYF. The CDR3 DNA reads TGTGCCACCAGGTTAATCTCTGGAAACACCATATATTTT.

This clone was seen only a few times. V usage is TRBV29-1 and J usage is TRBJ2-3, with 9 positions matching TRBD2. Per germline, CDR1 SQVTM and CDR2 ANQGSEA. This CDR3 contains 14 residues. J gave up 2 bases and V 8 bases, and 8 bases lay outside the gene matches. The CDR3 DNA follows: TGCAGCTACCGCCTAGCGGGAACCACAGATACGCAGTATTTT. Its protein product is CSYRLAGTTDTQYF.

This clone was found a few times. This CDR3 reads CASSAYGTPAAGTEAFF. CDR3 nucleotides: TGTGCCAGCAGCGCCTACGGGACACCCGCCGCGGGCACTGAAGCTTTCTTT. This chain uses TRBV5-4 with TRBJ1-1; weak D call: TRBD1 (6 bases). Trimming stripped 4 bases from V and 4 bases from J, with 23 bases between. Per the germline V gene, CDR1 is SGHNT and CDR2 is YYREEE (reference sequence). This CDR3 has 17 residues.

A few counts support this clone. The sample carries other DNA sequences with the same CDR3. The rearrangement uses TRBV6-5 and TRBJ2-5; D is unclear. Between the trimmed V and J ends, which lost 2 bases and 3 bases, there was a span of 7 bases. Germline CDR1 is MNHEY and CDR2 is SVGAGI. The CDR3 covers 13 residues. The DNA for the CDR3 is TGTGCCAGCAGTTACCGGTCGGAAGAGACCCAGTACTTC. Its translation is CASSYRSEETQYF.

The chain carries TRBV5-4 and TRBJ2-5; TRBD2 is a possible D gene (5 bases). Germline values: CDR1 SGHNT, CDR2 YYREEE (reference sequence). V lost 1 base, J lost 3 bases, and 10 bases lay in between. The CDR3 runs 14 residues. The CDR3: CASSLPGLEETQYF. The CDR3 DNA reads TGTGCCAGCAGCTTGCCGGGATTGGAAGAGACCCAGTACTTC.

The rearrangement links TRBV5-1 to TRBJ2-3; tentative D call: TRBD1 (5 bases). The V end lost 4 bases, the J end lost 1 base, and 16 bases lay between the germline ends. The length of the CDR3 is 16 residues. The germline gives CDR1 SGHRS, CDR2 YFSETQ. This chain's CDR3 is CASSQGATGGTDTQYF. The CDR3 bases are TGCGCCAGCAGCCAAGGGGCGACGGGCGGCACAGATACGCAGTATTTT.

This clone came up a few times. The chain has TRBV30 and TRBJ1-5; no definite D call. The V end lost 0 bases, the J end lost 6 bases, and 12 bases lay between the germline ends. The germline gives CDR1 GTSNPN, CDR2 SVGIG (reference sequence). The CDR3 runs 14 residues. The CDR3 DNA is TGTGCCTGGAGTGTGTTATCCACGGGTCAGCCCCAGCATTTT. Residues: CAWSVLSTGQPQHF.

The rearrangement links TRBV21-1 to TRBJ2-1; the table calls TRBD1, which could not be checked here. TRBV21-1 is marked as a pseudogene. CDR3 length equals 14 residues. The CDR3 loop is CASALGTENNEQFF. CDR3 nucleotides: TGTGCCAGCGCTTTAGGGACAGAGAACAATGAGCAGTTCTTC.

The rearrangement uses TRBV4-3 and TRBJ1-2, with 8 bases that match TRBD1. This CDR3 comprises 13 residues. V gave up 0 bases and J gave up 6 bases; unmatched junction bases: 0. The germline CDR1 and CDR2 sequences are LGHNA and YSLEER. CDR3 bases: TGCGCCAGCAGCCAAGAACAGGGGGATGGCTACACCTTC. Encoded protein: CASSQEQGDGYTF.

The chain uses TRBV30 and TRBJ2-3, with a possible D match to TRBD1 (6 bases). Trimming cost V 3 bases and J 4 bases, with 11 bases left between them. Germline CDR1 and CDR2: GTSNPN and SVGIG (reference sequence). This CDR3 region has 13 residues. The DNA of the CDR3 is TGTGCCTGGAGCCTTAACAGGGCAGATACGCAGTATTTT. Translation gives CAWSLNRADTQYF.

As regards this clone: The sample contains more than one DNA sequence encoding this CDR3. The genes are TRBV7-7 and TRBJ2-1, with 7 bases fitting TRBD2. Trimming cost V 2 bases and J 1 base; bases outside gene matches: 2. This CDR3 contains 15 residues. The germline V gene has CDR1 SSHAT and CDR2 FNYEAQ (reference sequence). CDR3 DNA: TGTGCCAGCAGCTTAAGGCGGGAGTCCTACAATGAGCAGTTCTTC. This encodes CASSLRRESYNEQFF. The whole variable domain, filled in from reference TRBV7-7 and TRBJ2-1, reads GAGVSQSPRYKVTKRGQDVTLRCDPISSHATLYWYQQALGQGPEFLTYFNYEAQPDKSGLPSDRFSAERPEGSISTLTIQRTEQRDSAMYRCASSLRRESYNEQFFGPGTRLTVL.

This chain's CDR3 is CASSSSGTGGEKLFF. CDR3 DNA: TGTGCCAGCAGTTCATCCGGGACAGGGGGTGAAAAACTGTTTTTT. The chain couples TRBV28 to TRBJ1-4; TRBD1 aligns across 11 bases. Per germline, CDR1 MDHEN and CDR2 SYDVKM. The CDR3 sequence is 15 residues long. The V gene end was trimmed by 4 bases and the J gene end by 7 bases; junction bases not matched to a gene: 5.

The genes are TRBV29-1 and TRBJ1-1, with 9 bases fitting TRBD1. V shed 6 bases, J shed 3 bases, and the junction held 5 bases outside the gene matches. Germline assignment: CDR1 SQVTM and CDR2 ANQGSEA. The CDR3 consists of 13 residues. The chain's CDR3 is CSVNTGGDTEAFF. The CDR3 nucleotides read TGCAGCGTCAACACAGGGGGCGACACTGAAGCTTTCTTT.

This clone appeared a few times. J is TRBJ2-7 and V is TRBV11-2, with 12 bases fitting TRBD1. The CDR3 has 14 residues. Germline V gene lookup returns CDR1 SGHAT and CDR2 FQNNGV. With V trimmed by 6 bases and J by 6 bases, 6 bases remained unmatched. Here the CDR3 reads CASRKQGQGAEQYF. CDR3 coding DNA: TGTGCCAGCAGGAAGCAGGGACAGGGGGCCGAGCAGTACTTC.

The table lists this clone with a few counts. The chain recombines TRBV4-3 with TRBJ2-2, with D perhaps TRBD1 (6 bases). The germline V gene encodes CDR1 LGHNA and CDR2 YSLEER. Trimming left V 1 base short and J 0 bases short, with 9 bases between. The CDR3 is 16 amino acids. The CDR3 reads CASSQGTGTNTGELFF. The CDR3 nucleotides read TGCGCCAGCAGCCAAGGCACAGGGACGAACACCGGGGAGCTGTTTTTT.

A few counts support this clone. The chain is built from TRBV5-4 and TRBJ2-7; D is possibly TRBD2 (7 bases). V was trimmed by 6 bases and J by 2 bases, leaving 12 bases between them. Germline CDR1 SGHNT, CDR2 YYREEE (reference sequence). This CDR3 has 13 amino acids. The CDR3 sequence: CASKRGGTYEQYF. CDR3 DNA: TGTGCCAGCAAGAGGGGGGGGACCTACGAGCAGTACTTC.

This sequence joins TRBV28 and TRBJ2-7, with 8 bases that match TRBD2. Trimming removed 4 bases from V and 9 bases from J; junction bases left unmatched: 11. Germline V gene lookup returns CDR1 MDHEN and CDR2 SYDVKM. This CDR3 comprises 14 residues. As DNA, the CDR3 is TGTGCCAGCAGTTCCGGACTAGCCGGGTTACGGCAGTACTTC. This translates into CASSSGLAGLRQYF.

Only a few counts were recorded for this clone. The CDR3 nucleotides are TGTGCCACCAGCAGAGATCTAGGCCAAGAGACCCAGTACTTC. Its protein product is CATSRDLGQETQYF. The rearrangement joins TRBV15 to TRBJ2-5, with unresolved D. Trimming removed 0 bases from V and 1 base from J, with 6 bases in between. The CDR3 is 14 residues long. The V gene's germline CDR1 is LNHNV and CDR2 YYDKDF (reference sequence). The whole variable domain, remainder taken from reference TRBV15 and TRBJ2-5, is DAMVIQNPRYQVTQFGKPVTLSCSQTLNHNVMYWYQQKSSQAPKLLFHYYDKDFNNEADTPDNFQSRRPNTSFCFLDIRSPGLGDTAMYLCATSRDLGQETQYFGPGTRLLVL.

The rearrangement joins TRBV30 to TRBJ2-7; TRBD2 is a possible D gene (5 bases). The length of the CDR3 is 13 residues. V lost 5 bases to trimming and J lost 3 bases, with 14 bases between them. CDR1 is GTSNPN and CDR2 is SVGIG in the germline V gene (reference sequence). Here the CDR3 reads CAWGNRDLYEQYF. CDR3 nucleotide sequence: TGTGCCTGGGGTAACCGGGATCTCTACGAGCAGTACTTC.

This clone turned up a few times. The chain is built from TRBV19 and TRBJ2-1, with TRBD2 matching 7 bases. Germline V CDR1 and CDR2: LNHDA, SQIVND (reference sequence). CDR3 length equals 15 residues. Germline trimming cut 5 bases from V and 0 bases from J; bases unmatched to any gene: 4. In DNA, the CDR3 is TGTGCCAGTAGTGCAGCGGGGCTCTCCTACAATGAGCAGTTCTTC. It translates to CASSAAGLSYNEQFF. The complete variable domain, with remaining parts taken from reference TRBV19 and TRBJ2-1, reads DGGITQSPKYLFRKEGQNVTLSCEQNLNHDAMYWYRQDPGQGLRLIYYSQIVNDFQKGDIAEGYSVSREKKESFPLTVTSAQKNPTAFYLCASSAAGLSYNEQFFGPGTRLTVL.

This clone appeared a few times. The chain's CDR3 is CASSLDAISYEQYF. The DNA for the CDR3 is TGTGCCAGCAGCTTAGACGCAATCTCCTACGAGCAGTACTTC. This chain uses TRBV7-9 with TRBJ2-5, with D uncertain. The DNA matches TRBJ2-7 better at its end, which makes the J call doubtful. The CDR3 covers 14 residues. In germline, CDR1 is SEHNR, CDR2 FQNEAQ (reference sequence).

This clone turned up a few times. This CDR3 is CASSRRDRVSPEAFF. The CDR3 nucleotides are TGTGCCAGCAGCCGCCGGGACAGGGTAAGTCCTGAAGCTTTCTTT. The genes are TRBV7-9 and TRBJ1-1, with TRBD1 identical over 9 bases. After removal of 5 bases from V and 6 bases from J, the junction contained 10 bases not matched to a gene. Germline CDR1 is SEHNR and CDR2 is FQNEAQ (reference sequence). The CDR3 is made up of 15 amino acids. The variable domain in full, completed from reference TRBV7-9 and TRBJ1-1, reads DTGVSQNPRHKITKRGQNVTFRCDPISEHNRLYWYRQTLGQGPEFLTYFQNEAQLEKSRLLSDRFSAERPKGSFSTLEIQRTEQGDSAMYLCASSRRDRVSPEAFFGQGTRLTVV.

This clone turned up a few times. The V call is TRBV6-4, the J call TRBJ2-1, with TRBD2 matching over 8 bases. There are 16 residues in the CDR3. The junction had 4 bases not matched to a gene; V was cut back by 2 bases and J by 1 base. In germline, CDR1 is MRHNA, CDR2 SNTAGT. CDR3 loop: CASSDEAGVSYNEQFF. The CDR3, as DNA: TGTGCCAGCAGTGACGAAGCGGGAGTATCCTACAATGAGCAGTTCTTC.

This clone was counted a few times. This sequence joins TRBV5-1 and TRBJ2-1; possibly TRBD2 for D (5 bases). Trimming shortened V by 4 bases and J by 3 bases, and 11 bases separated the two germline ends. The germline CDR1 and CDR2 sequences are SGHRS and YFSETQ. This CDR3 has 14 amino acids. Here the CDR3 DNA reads TGCGCCAGCAGCCCCGGGAACCACTACAATGAGCAGTTCTTC. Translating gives CASSPGNHYNEQFF.

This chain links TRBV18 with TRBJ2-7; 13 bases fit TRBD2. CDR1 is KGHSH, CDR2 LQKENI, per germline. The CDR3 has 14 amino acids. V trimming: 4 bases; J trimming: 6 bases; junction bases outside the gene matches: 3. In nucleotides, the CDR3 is TGTGCCAGCTCACTTGGACTAGCGGGAGCCGAGCAGTACTTC. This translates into CASSLGLAGAEQYF.

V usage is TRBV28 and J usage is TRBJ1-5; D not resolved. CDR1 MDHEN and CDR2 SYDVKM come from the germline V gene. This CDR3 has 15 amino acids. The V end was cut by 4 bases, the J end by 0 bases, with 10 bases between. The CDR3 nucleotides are TGTGCCAGCAGTTCCGGAGATTATAGCAATCAGCCCCAGCATTTT. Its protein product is CASSSGDYSNQPQHF. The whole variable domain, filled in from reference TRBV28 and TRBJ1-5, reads DVKVTQSSRYLVKRTGEKVFLECVQDMDHENMFWYRQDPGLGLRLIYFSYDVKMKEKGDIPEGYSVSREKKERFSLILESASTNQTSMYLCASSSGDYSNQPQHFGDGTRLSIL.

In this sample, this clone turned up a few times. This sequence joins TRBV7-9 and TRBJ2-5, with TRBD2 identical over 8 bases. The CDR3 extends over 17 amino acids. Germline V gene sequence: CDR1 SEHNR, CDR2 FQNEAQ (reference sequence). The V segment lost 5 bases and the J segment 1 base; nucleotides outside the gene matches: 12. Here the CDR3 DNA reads TGTGCCAGCAGCCCCCGGCAGCTAGCGGGTTTCCAAGAGACCCAGTACTTC. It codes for CASSPRQLAGFQETQYF.